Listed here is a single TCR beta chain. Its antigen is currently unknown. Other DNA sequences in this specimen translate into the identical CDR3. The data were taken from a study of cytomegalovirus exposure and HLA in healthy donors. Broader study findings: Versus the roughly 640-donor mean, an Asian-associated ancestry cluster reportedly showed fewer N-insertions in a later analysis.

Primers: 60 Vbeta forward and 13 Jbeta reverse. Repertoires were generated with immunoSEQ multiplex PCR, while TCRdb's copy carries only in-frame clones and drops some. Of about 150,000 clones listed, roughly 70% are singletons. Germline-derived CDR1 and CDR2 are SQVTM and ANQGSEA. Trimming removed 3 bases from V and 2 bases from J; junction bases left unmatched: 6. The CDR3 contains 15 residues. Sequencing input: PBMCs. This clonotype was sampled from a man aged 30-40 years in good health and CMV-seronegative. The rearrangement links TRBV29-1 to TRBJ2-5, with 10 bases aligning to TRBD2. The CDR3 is CSVDTGLAKQETQYF. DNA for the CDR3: TGCAGCGTTGATACGGGACTAGCGAAACAAGAGACCCAGTACTTC.